This TCR beta chain was sequenced in a study of cytomegalovirus exposure and HLA in healthy donors. On this clone: Its specificity is not known.

V lost 4 bases and J lost 4; bases outside the gene matches: 15. From germline, CDR1 is MNHNS and CDR2 SASEGT. CDR3 length: 17 residues. Primers for the PCR totalled 60 Vbeta and 13 Jbeta. Sequencing was performed with immunoSEQ multiplex PCR; in TCRdb, only in-frame clones are kept and a portion is missing. The sample has about 210,000 clones, approximately 81% seen once. General study results and limits: For most TCR beta V segments, an earlier analysis put the productive rate at about 87% or about 30% of the time.

This TCR was sampled from a young man in good health and CMV-seronegative. This chain uses TRBV6-1 with TRBJ1-2; 7 bases agree with TRBD1. The sequenced material came from PBMCs. The CDR3 DNA is TGTGCCAGCAGTGGGGTAGGACAGGTGGGACGGGGCTATGGCTACACCTTC. Translation gives CASSGVGQVGRGYGYTF.